This is a list of T cell receptor beta chains from one sample in a study of T cells in tuberculosis. The method was immunoSEQ multiplex PCR; TCRdb's version includes in-frame clones alone and lacks a portion of them. The data show roughly 31,000 clones, 86% seen once. Material: PBMCs, obtained at tuberculosis diagnosis. The receptors were sampled from an adult with tuberculosis. CDR3s include the opening cysteine and the closing phenylalanine or tryptophan. D genes are given only for firm matches. Size is omitted from some rows. Given values are once, few, many or a class for expanded clones.

V,D,size,J,CDR3,DNA
TRBV6-1,TRBD1,once,TRBJ1-3,CASRGQGWSGNTIYF,TGTGCCAGCAGGGGACAGGGATGGTCTGGAAACACCATATATTTT
TRBV19,NA,NA,TRBJ2-2,CASRVQGNTGELFF,TGTGCCAGTAGGGTGCAGGGGAACACCGGGGAGCTGTTTTTT
TRBV18,TRBD1,NA,TRBJ2-7,CASSRPGQPYEQYF,TGTGCCAGCTCCCGTCCGGGACAGCCCTACGAGCAGTACTTC
TRBV5-1,NA,NA,TRBJ2-7,CASATLAGVDYEQYF,TGCGCCAGCGCCACTTTAGCCGGGGTAGACTACGAGCAGTACTTC
TRBV19,NA,NA,TRBJ1-1,CASSTVGNTEAFF,TGTGCCAGTAGTACTGTCGGGAACACTGAAGCTTTCTTT
TRBV19,TRBD1,NA,TRBJ2-1,CASRPTGVGNEQFF,TGTGCCAGTAGACCGACAGGGGTAGGAAATGAGCAGTTCTTC
TRBV19,NA,NA,TRBJ1-5,CASSKDQGPNQPQHF,TGTGCCAGTAGCAAGGATCAGGGGCCCAATCAGCCCCAGCATTTT
TRBV7-3,TRBD1,NA,TRBJ1-1,CASSDNRKRGTGGGTEAFF,TGTGCCAGCAGCGACAATCGCAAACGGGGGACAGGGGGAGGCACTGAAGCTTTCTTT
TRBV2,TRBD2,NA,TRBJ2-5,CASSESGTRGETQYF,TGTGCCAGCAGTGAGTCCGGGACTAGGGGTGAGACCCAGTACTTC
TRBV5-1,NA,NA,TRBJ1-2,CASSLTDANYGYTF,TGCGCCAGCAGCTTAACAGACGCTAACTATGGCTACACCTTC
TRBV19,TRBD2,NA,TRBJ2-4,CASSIAERGRNIQYF,TGTGCCAGTAGTATAGCCGAGCGGGGGCGAAACATTCAGTACTTC
TRBV27,NA,NA,TRBJ2-2,CASSRQGGISGELFF,TGTGCCAGCAGCCGACAGGGAGGAATATCTGGGGAGCTGTTTTTT
TRBV19,TRBD1,NA,TRBJ2-7,CASSPQGARSSEQYF,TGTGCCAGTAGTCCCCAGGGGGCTCGATCTTCTGAGCAGTACTTC
TRBV5-4,TRBD1,NA,TRBJ2-7,CASSIPGTGPYEQYF,TGTGCCAGCAGTATACCGGGGACAGGGCCCTACGAGCAGTACTTC
TRBV4-2,NA,NA,TRBJ2-7,CASSQDWARRGASSYEQYF,TGTGCCAGCAGCCAAGACTGGGCTCGTCGGGGGGCTAGCTCCTACGAGCAGTACTTC
TRBV28,NA,NA,TRBJ1-3,CASSLSGTGVDENTIYF,TGTGCCAGCAGTTTATCTGGAACCGGGGTCGATGAAAACACCATATATTTT
TRBV10-1,TRBD1,NA,TRBJ1-2,CASSGGRQGANYGYTF,TGCGCCAGCAGTGGAGGGAGACAGGGGGCCAACTATGGCTACACCTTC
TRBV7-8,NA,NA,TRBJ2-7,CASSNSPYEQYF,TGTGCCAGCAGCAACTCCCCCTACGAGCAGTACTTC
TRBV30,NA,NA,TRBJ1-2,CASTNYGYTF,TGTGCCTCCACAAACTATGGCTACACCTTC
TRBV2,NA,NA,TRBJ2-7,CASVGRGSWGEQYF,TGTGCCAGCGTGGGTAGGGGTTCTTGGGGCGAGCAGTACTTC
TRBV18,TRBD2,NA,TRBJ2-3,CASSPPLAGFTDTQYF,TGTGCCAGCTCACCACCGCTAGCGGGATTCACAGATACGCAGTATTTT
TRBV5-6,TRBD1,NA,TRBJ1-2,CASTPRDRANYGYTF,TGTGCCAGCACCCCTCGGGACAGGGCTAACTATGGCTACACCTTC
TRBV5-1,TRBD2,NA,TRBJ2-1,CASSPTSGGADEQFF,TGCGCCAGCAGCCCCACTAGCGGGGGGGCCGATGAGCAGTTCTTC
TRBV4-2,TRBD2,NA,TRBJ2-2,CASSLPERGTNTGELFF,TGTGCCAGCAGCCTTCCGGAGCGGGGGACGAACACCGGGGAGCTGTTTTTT
TRBV19,NA,NA,TRBJ1-4,CASSMTRGGKLFF,TGTGCCAGTAGTATGACGAGGGGGGGAAAACTGTTTTTT
TRBV14,NA,NA,TRBJ1-4,CASRLGRLPATNEKLFF,TGTGCCAGCAGGTTGGGCAGGCTCCCTGCAACTAATGAAAAACTGTTTTTT
TRBV5-1,NA,NA,TRBJ2-1,CASSLAAGSVYNEQFF,TGCGCCAGCAGCTTGGCGGCGGGGTCCGTTTACAATGAGCAGTTCTTC
TRBV7-6,TRBD1,NA,TRBJ2-6,CASSRQGLGSGANVLTF,TGTGCCAGCAGCAGACAGGGGCTTGGCTCTGGGGCCAACGTCCTGACTTTC
TRBV6-1,NA,NA,TRBJ1-3,CASIHGGGGGNTIYF,TGTGCCAGCATCCACGGGGGGGGAGGAGGAAACACCATATATTTT
TRBV9,TRBD1,once,TRBJ2-2,CASSLRDRGSPGELFF,TGTGCCAGCAGCCTCCGGGACAGGGGGTCCCCCGGGGAGCTGTTTTTT
TRBV19,TRBD2,NA,TRBJ2-1,CASSTGTSGGQIYNEQFF,TGTGCCAGTAGTACCGGGACTAGCGGGGGTCAGATTTACAATGAGCAGTTCTTC